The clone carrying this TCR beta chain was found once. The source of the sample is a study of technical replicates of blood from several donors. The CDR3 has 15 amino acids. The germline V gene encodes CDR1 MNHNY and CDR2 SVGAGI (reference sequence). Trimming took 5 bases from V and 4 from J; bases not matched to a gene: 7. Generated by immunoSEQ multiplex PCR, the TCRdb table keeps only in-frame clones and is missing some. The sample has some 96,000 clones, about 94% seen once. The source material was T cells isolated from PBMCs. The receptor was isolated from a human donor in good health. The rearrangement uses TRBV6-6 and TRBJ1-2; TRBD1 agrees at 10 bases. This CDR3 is CASSKGQGSSYGYTF. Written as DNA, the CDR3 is TGTGCCAGCAGTAAGGGACAGGGGTCCTCCTATGGCTACACCTTC.